Listed below are T cell receptor beta chains from one sample, sequenced in a study of technical replicates of blood from a handful of donors. TCRdb's copy holds only in-frame clones and misses some; the assay was immunoSEQ multiplex PCR. The data contain 75,000 to 85,000 clones, almost 96% of them singletons. The sample was T cells isolated from PBMCs. All receptors come from a human donor in good health. The CDR3 runs from the conserved cysteine through the conserved F or W. A D gene is named only where the DNA matches it firmly. Expanded clones get a size class; other rows say once, few or many, or leave the size out.

v_gene	abundance	d_gene	j_gene	CDR3aa	CDR3nt
TRBV9	NA	TRBD1	TRBJ1-1	CASSVGSGTGENTEAFF	TGTGCCAGCAGCGTTGGCTCCGGGACAGGGGAGAACACTGAAGCTTTCTTT
TRBV28	NA	TRBD1	TRBJ1-1	CAGGWGQGDQVNTEAFF	TGTGCCGGGGGTTGGGGACAGGGGGACCAGGTGAACACTGAAGCTTTCTTT
TRBV11-2	once	NA	TRBJ1-5	CASSLERGQPQHF	TGTGCCAGCAGCTTAGAAAGGGGGCAGCCCCAGCATTTT
TRBV18	NA	NA	TRBJ1-1	CASSPDIEAFF	TGTGCCAGCTCACCGGACATTGAAGCTTTCTTT
TRBV5-1	NA	TRBD1	TRBJ2-7	CASSLTGEEQYF	TGCGCCAGCAGCCTAACAGGGGAAGAGCAGTACTTC
TRBV5-5	few	TRBD1	TRBJ2-3	CASSSRTGATDTQYF	TGTGCCAGCAGCTCACGGACAGGGGCTACGGATACGCAGTATTTT
TRBV25-1	NA	TRBD1	TRBJ2-7	CASSEQGDYEQYF	TGTGCCAGCAGTGAACAGGGGGACTACGAGCAGTACTTC
TRBV6-1	NA	NA	TRBJ1-2	CASSVGRNNYGYTF	TGTGCCAGCAGTGTTGGGCGCAACAATTATGGCTACACCTTC
TRBV7-2	once	NA	TRBJ1-1	CASSSRDHHRGGFF	TGTGCCAGCAGCTCGAGGGATCATCATAGGGGAGGTTTCTTT
TRBV5-1	NA	NA	TRBJ2-5	CASSRQAQETQYF	TGCGCCAGCTCTCGACAGGCCCAAGAGACCCAGTACTTC
TRBV6-1	NA	TRBD2	TRBJ2-1	CASSASAGEYYNEQFF	TGTGCCAGCAGTGCTTCAGCGGGAGAGTACTACAATGAGCAGTTCTTC
TRBV9	NA	NA	TRBJ1-3	CASSVRDIISTIYF	TGTGCCAGCAGCGTGAGGGACATAATTAGCACCATATATTTT
TRBV28	NA	TRBD1	TRBJ1-4	CASIEGATNEKLFF	TGTGCCAGCATTGAGGGGGCAACGAATGAAAAACTGTTTTTT
TRBV9	NA	TRBD2	TRBJ2-1	CASSTGGRANEQFF	TGTGCCAGCAGCACGGGCGGGAGGGCAAATGAGCAGTTCTTC
TRBV11-2	NA	NA	TRBJ2-7	CASSFGQRNYYEQYF	TGTGCCAGCAGCTTCGGACAGCGGAACTACTACGAGCAGTACTTC
TRBV9	NA	NA	TRBJ2-3	CASRPDRELDTQYF	TGTGCCAGCAGGCCTGATCGGGAGTTGGATACGCAGTATTTT
TRBV2	few	NA	TRBJ1-2	CASSARSQVYGYTF	TGTGCCAGCAGTGCACGGTCCCAGGTCTATGGCTACACCTTC
TRBV19	once	TRBD2	TRBJ2-7	CASSDLAGARYEQYF	TGTGCCAGTAGTGACCTAGCGGGAGCTCGGTATGAGCAGTACTTC
TRBV6-5	NA	TRBD1	TRBJ1-2	CASSYRDRPYGYTF	TGTGCCAGCAGTTACCGGGACAGGCCCTATGGCTACACCTTC
TRBV2	NA	TRBD1	TRBJ1-2	CASSAGTARILNGYTF	TGTGCCAGCAGTGCCGGGACAGCCCGGATCCTCAATGGCTACACCTTC
TRBV27	once	NA	TRBJ1-5	CASSLRRDQPQHF	TGTGCCAGCAGTTTGAGGAGGGACCAGCCCCAGCATTTT
TRBV29-1	NA	TRBD2	TRBJ2-3	CSATGLAGGRGDTQYF	TGCAGCGCCACGGGACTAGCGGGAGGAAGGGGAGATACGCAGTATTTT
TRBV5-1	NA	TRBD1	TRBJ1-4	CASSIQGNEKLFF	TGCGCCAGCAGCATACAGGGGAATGAAAAACTGTTTTTT
TRBV30	NA	TRBD2	TRBJ2-1	CAWSWASGRARKDNEQFF	TGTGCCTGGAGTTGGGCTAGCGGGAGGGCCAGAAAGGACAATGAGCAGTTCTTC
TRBV7-2	NA	NA	TRBJ2-3	CASRAVTDTQYF	TGTGCCAGCAGGGCGGTCACAGATACGCAGTATTTT
TRBV19	NA	NA	TRBJ2-7	CASTEGAFGEQYF	TGTGCCAGTACCGAGGGAGCCTTCGGCGAGCAGTACTTC
TRBV28	NA	NA	TRBJ1-1	CASSLLREINTEAFF	TGTGCCAGCAGTTTATTGAGGGAAATTAACACTGAAGCTTTCTTT
TRBV9	NA	TRBD1	TRBJ1-1	CASSAGGRGEAFF	TGTGCCAGCAGCGCAGGGGGAAGAGGTGAAGCTTTCTTT
TRBV6-5	NA	TRBD2	TRBJ2-7	CASSAKRELYEQYF	TGTGCCAGCAGTGCGAAGCGGGAGCTCTACGAGCAGTACTTC
TRBV5-4	NA	NA	TRBJ2-5	CASRSSRILETQYF	TGTGCCAGCAGATCCTCCAGGATATTAGAGACCCAGTACTTC
TRBV27	NA	TRBD2	TRBJ2-7	CASSLAAGGSYEQYF	TGTGCCAGCAGTTTAGCAGCGGGAGGTTCCTACGAGCAGTACTTC
TRBV5-1	NA	TRBD1	TRBJ2-7	CASSLEWTGNLYEQYF	TGCGCCAGCAGCTTGGAGTGGACAGGGAATCTGTACGAGCAGTACTTC
TRBV7-2	NA	TRBD1	TRBJ1-5	CASSQRQGYQPQHF	TGTGCCAGCAGCCAAAGACAGGGGTATCAGCCCCAGCATTTT
TRBV11-2	NA	NA	TRBJ2-7	CASSLLGPAINEQYF	TGTGCCAGCAGCCTACTAGGCCCCGCAATAAACGAGCAGTACTTC
TRBV6-5	NA	NA	TRBJ1-1	CASSYSRAGTEAFF	TGTGCCAGCAGTTACTCGAGAGCGGGCACTGAAGCTTTCTTT
TRBV6-6	NA	NA	TRBJ1-3	CASSYSTPSGNTIYF	TGTGCCAGCAGTTACTCTACACCCTCTGGAAACACCATATATTTT
TRBV9	NA	TRBD2	TRBJ2-3	CASSVSGRTTDTQYF	TGTGCCAGCAGCGTTAGCGGGAGGACCACAGATACGCAGTATTTT
TRBV6-6	NA	NA	TRBJ1-2	CASSYGADSTYGYTF	TGTGCCAGCAGTTACGGGGCCGACAGTACCTATGGCTACACCTTC
TRBV7-3	NA	TRBD2	TRBJ2-2	CASRKAGVQTGELFF	TGTGCCAGCAGGAAGGCGGGAGTCCAGACCGGGGAGCTGTTTTTT
TRBV30	NA	TRBD2	TRBJ2-3	CAWSVSRTSGRTDTQYF	TGTGCCTGGAGTGTATCCCGGACTAGCGGGAGGACAGATACGCAGTATTTT
TRBV9	NA	NA	TRBJ1-1	CASSATGRNTEAFF	TGTGCCAGCAGCGCGACAGGAAGAAACACTGAAGCTTTCTTT
TRBV29-1	NA	TRBD2	TRBJ2-2	CSVEAVPLAGQTGELFF	TGCAGCGTTGAAGCCGTACCCCTAGCGGGACAGACCGGGGAGCTGTTTTTT